One sample yielded the 12 T cell receptor beta chains listed below, sequenced in a study of human CD8 memory T cell subsets. Production of TCR beta libraries used UMI-labeled 5' RACE as the method. Reanalyzing the 5' RACE reads, TCRdb keeps one entry per CDR3 protein, without DNA. The sample holds under 7,500 distinct CDR3 sequences. What was sequenced was CD8+ effector memory T cells (TEM) sorted from PBMCs. The subset is: effector memory CD8 T cells, CCR7- CD45RO+ CD95+. The receptors originated from a human donor in good health.

The V and J genes are TRBV6-1 and TRBJ2-7; without DNA, the TCRdb call of TRBD1 cannot be checked. The CDR3 loop spans 13 amino acids. Per the germline V gene, CDR1 is MNHNS and CDR2 is SASEGT. The CDR3 is CASSPLGAPEQYF.

The V and J genes are TRBV7-6 and TRBJ2-7; the D gene TCRdb calls, TRBD2, cannot be checked with no DNA. CDR3 length equals 15 residues. The germline V gene encodes CDR1 SGHVS and CDR2 FNYEAQ. The CDR3 sequence: CASSASSGPHHEQYF.

The chain links TRBV3-1 to TRBJ1-5. The germline CDR1 and CDR2 sequences are LGHDT and YNNKEL (reference sequence). The CDR3 loop spans 15 amino acids. This chain's CDR3 is CASSGEGGDDQPQHF. The whole variable domain, filled in from reference TRBV3-1 and TRBJ1-5, reads DTAVSQTPKYLVTQMGNDKSIKCEQNLGHDTMYWYKQDSKKFLKIMFSYNNKELIINETVPNRFSPKSPDKAHLNLHINSLELGDSAVYFCASSGEGGDDQPQHFGDGTRLSIL.

The V call is TRBV5-1, the J call TRBJ2-7; the D call of TRBD2 rests on TCRdb alone, since no DNA is present to check it. Germline V lookup: CDR1 SGHRS, CDR2 YFSETQ. CDR3 length: 15 amino acids. The CDR3 loop reads CASSSRLAGDREQYF.

The gene calls are TRBV4-1 and TRBJ1-1. CDR1 and CDR2 from the germline V gene are MGHRA and YSYEKL. The CDR3 totals 15 residues. Here the CDR3 reads CASSDWTDVNTEAFF.

This chain joins TRBV4-1 and TRBJ1-1. The CDR3 is 15 amino acids. Germline V CDR1 and CDR2: MGHRA, YSYEKL. The CDR3 region is CASISASTRRTEAFF.

The V call is TRBV27, the J call TRBJ1-2. The CDR3 extends over 13 amino acids. CDR1 and CDR2 from the germline V gene are MNHEY and SMNVEV (reference sequence). The CDR3 spells CASSSEFNYGYTF.

The V call is TRBV5-1, the J call TRBJ2-1; absent DNA, TCRdb's TRBD1 call cannot be checked. CDR1 and CDR2 from the germline V gene are SGHRS and YFSETQ. The CDR3 length is 16 residues. CDR3 sequence reads: CASSFYRDTSYNEQFF.

The chain recombines TRBV6-2 or TRBV6-3 with TRBJ2-1; TCRdb designates TRBD2, a call that cannot be tested without DNA. CDR3 length: 14 amino acids. Looked up from germline, CDR1 is MNHEY and CDR2 is SVGEGT. CDR3 loop: CASGEGGAYNEQFF.

This chain connects TRBV15 to TRBJ1-2. The CDR3 runs 14 residues. Germline V gene sequence: CDR1 LNHNV, CDR2 YYDKDF (reference sequence). The CDR3 region is CATSRGGRDYGYTF.

V gene TRBV7-8 combines with J gene TRBJ2-7. The CDR3 is made up of 14 amino acids. Per the germline V gene, CDR1 is SGHVS and CDR2 is FQNEAQ. CDR3 protein: CASSFSGASDEQYF.

V gene TRBV6-4 combines with J gene TRBJ2-2; TCRdb selects TRBD1, and the lack of DNA leaves this call unchecked. This CDR3 has 15 amino acids. Germline V CDR1 and CDR2: MRHNA, SNTAGT. CDR3 protein: CASRRTGGDTGELFF.